Following are 18 T cell receptor beta chains from one sample sequenced in a study of radiation and T cells in renal cell carcinoma. Assay: immunoSEQ multiplex PCR; the TCRdb copy retains only in-frame clones and omits some. The top ten clones hold around 25% of a sample with about 140,000 clones, around four fifths of them seen once. Time point defined: baseline pretreatment blood. The treatment: 15 Gy SBRT to primary tumor, nephrectomy 4 weeks later. This specimen was blood, taken from a patient whose treatment included radiotherapy and nephrectomy. The receptors stem from a woman between 50 and 59 years old with renal cell carcinoma.

J is TRBJ2-3 and V is TRBV15, with 8 bases lining up with TRBD2. The length of the CDR3 is 17 residues. Germline CDR1 reads LNHNV; CDR2 reads YYDKDF (reference sequence). V was pared by 0 bases and J by 2 bases, with 7 bases of the junction left unmatched. The CDR3 coding sequence is TGTGCCACCAGCAGAGATCTCGTAGCGGGGATCACAGATACGCAGTATTTT. Encoded protein: CATSRDLVAGITDTQYF. The variable domain in full, with the rest retrieved from reference TRBV15 and TRBJ2-3, is DAMVIQNPRYQVTQFGKPVTLSCSQTLNHNVMYWYQQKSSQAPKLLFHYYDKDFNNEADTPDNFQSRRPNTSFCFLDIRSPGLGDTAMYLCATSRDLVAGITDTQYFGPGTRLTVL.

The J gene is TRBJ1-3, the V gene TRBV18; D uncertain. The V and J ends lost 3 bases and 0 bases respectively, with 12 bases between them. The CDR3 is 16 residues long. Germline V gene sequence: CDR1 KGHSH, CDR2 LQKENI. The CDR3 loop reads CASSPKDGSSGNTIYF. The CDR3 nucleotides read TGTGCCAGCTCACCGAAGGACGGGAGCTCTGGAAACACCATATATTTT.

In this sample, this clone turned up once. The genes are TRBV4-2 and TRBJ2-2, with a possible D match to TRBD1 (6 bases). The CDR3 loop spans 15 amino acids. From germline, CDR1 is LGHNA and CDR2 YNFKEQ. Trimming cost V 1 base and J 5 bases, with 11 bases left between them. The CDR3 DNA is TGTGCCAGCAGCCAAGCCAGGGGCACGACCGGGGAGCTGTTTTTT. Its protein is CASSQARGTTGELFF.

The V gene is TRBV28, the J gene TRBJ2-7; no definite D call. Per germline, CDR1 MDHEN and CDR2 SYDVKM. This CDR3 comprises 12 residues. Trimming pared 7 bases from V and 5 bases from J, leaving 12 bases between. CDR3: CASTTSRDEQYF. The DNA for the CDR3 is TGTGCCAGCACGACGAGTCGGGACGAGCAGTACTTC. Combining the CDR3 with reference TRBV28 and TRBJ2-7 gives the whole variable domain DVKVTQSSRYLVKRTGEKVFLECVQDMDHENMFWYRQDPGLGLRLIYFSYDVKMKEKGDIPEGYSVSREKKERFSLILESASTNQTSMYLCASTTSRDEQYFGPGTRLTVT.

This clone appeared a few times. The rearrangement uses TRBV6-1 and TRBJ1-2; no clear D gene. Germline V gene lookup returns CDR1 MNHNS and CDR2 SASEGT. Trimming took off 7 bases at V and 8 bases at J, with 23 bases between the two ends. This CDR3 comprises 15 residues. DNA for the CDR3: TGTGCCAGCAATCGGCCGACGGGTGGGGTGGGCGGCTACACCTTC. Translation: CASNRPTGGVGGYTF.

V and J are TRBV7-2 and TRBJ2-5; 11 positions agree with TRBD2. The CDR3 sequence is 16 residues long. CDR1 is SGHTA and CDR2 is FQGNSA in the germline V gene. Unmatched junction bases numbered 1, after V lost 1 base and J lost 0 bases. The CDR3 sequence: CASSLGLAGYQETQYF. In DNA, the CDR3 is TGTGCCAGCAGCTTAGGACTAGCGGGGTACCAAGAGACCCAGTACTTC.

V is TRBV30 and J is TRBJ2-7, with D possibly being TRBD2 (6 bases). The length of the CDR3 is 13 residues. CDR1 and CDR2 (germline): GTSNPN, SVGIG (reference sequence). Between the trimmed V and J ends, which lost 3 bases and 3 bases, there was a span of 12 bases. The DNA for the CDR3 is TGTGCCTGGAGCGGAGGGAGCGACTACGAGCAGTACTTC. It yields the protein CAWSGGSDYEQYF.

The chain couples TRBV5-1 to TRBJ2-3, with D possibly TRBD2 on 6 matching bases. The germline gives CDR1 SGHRS, CDR2 YFSETQ. Between the trimmed V and J ends, which lost 0 bases and 4 bases, there was a span of 18 bases. The CDR3 covers 17 residues. The CDR3 DNA sequence: TGCGCCAGCAGCTTGGCGGCGGGATCCCCAGGCGCAGATACGCAGTATTTT. It yields the protein CASSLAAGSPGADTQYF.

CDR3 loop: CASTGGAPSGREQFF. DNA for the CDR3: TGTGCCAGCACGGGAGGGGCTCCTAGCGGACGTGAGCAGTTCTTC. The chain is built from TRBV6-5 and TRBJ2-1; 8 bases line up with TRBD2. The CDR3 runs to 15 residues. Germline values: CDR1 MNHEY, CDR2 SVGAGI. V was clipped by 7 bases and J by 9 bases; unmatched bases: 14.

The gene calls are TRBV29-1 and TRBJ1-3; D remains unclear. The germline V gene encodes CDR1 SQVTM and CDR2 ANQGSEA. This CDR3 is built from 16 residues. Trimming cost V 2 bases and J 0 bases, with 14 bases left between them. CDR3 in DNA: TGCAGCGTTGAACTTCCAGGCTCCCACTCTGGAAACACCATATATTTT. Translating gives CSVELPGSHSGNTIYF.

The chain couples TRBV7-2 to TRBJ2-1; possible D gene TRBD1, 5 bases. The CDR3 is made up of 14 amino acids. The germline V and J ends were trimmed by 0 bases and 5 bases, with 8 bases remaining between them. In germline, CDR1 is SGHTA, CDR2 FQGNSA. CDR3 loop: CASSLAQGNNEQFF. The CDR3, as DNA: TGTGCCAGCAGCTTAGCCCAGGGAAACAATGAGCAGTTCTTC.

This clone was picked up one time. This chain uses TRBV4-1 with TRBJ1-4; no clear D gene. V was pared by 0 bases and J by 7 bases, with 9 bases between. Looked up from germline, CDR1 is MGHRA and CDR2 is YSYEKL. This CDR3 contains 14 residues. In DNA form, the CDR3 reads TGCGCCAGCAGCCAAGACCGGGCGGGTGAAAAACTGTTTTTT. It encodes CASSQDRAGEKLFF.

The CDR3 DNA reads TGCGCCAGCAGCCAGGCTATTTCCGGGACAGGGTCCACTGAAGCTTTCTTT. Amino acids: CASSQAISGTGSTEAFF. The chain uses TRBV4-3 and TRBJ1-1; 9 bases agree with TRBD1. This CDR3 has 17 residues. The germline V gene has CDR1 LGHNA and CDR2 YSLEER. J gave up 4 bases and V 3 bases, and 12 bases lay outside the gene matches.

A single count supports this clone. The chain links TRBV30 to TRBJ2-3, with 9 bases that match TRBD2. Trimming removed 4 bases from V and 0 bases from J; junction bases left unmatched: 2. In germline, CDR1 is GTSNPN, CDR2 SVGIG (reference sequence). This CDR3 region has 14 residues. CDR3 DNA: TGTGCCTGGAAGCGGGGGGTTAGCACAGATACGCAGTATTTT. This codes for CAWKRGVSTDTQYF.

The genes are TRBV9 and TRBJ1-4; 7 bases map to TRBD1. Per the germline V gene, CDR1 is SGDLS and CDR2 is YYNGEE. CDR3 length equals 14 residues. Trimming at V came to 3 bases and at J to 6 bases, leaving 5 bases not matched to a gene. The CDR3 loop reads CASSGGGRYEKLFF. In DNA, the CDR3 is TGTGCCAGCAGCGGAGGGGGCCGATATGAAAAACTGTTTTTT.

The gene calls are TRBV12-5 and TRBJ1-5; no clear D. Germline V gives CDR1 LGHNT, CDR2 FRNRAP. Trimming took 5 bases from V and 4 from J, leaving 6 bases between them. CDR3 length equals 12 residues. In DNA, the CDR3 is TGTGCTAGTGGTCAAGCGAATCAGCCCCAGCATTTT. It codes for CASGQANQPQHF.

This clone appeared a few times. CDR3 nucleotides: TGCGCCAGCAGCCCCGAACCGGTGAACACTGAAGCTTTCTTT. Amino acids: CASSPEPVNTEAFF. V gene TRBV4-1 combines with J gene TRBJ1-1; no clear D. V was trimmed by 4 bases and J by 0 bases, leaving 9 bases between them. Germline V gene data show CDR1 as MGHRA and CDR2 as YSYEKL. The CDR3 sequence is 14 residues long.

This chain connects TRBV5-1 to TRBJ2-1, with 7 bases aligning to TRBD1. The CDR3 runs to 15 residues. J lost 5 bases, V lost 4 bases, and 9 bases had no gene match. Germline lookup yields CDR1 SGHRS and CDR2 YFSETQ. The chain's CDR3 is CASSDPTGLDNEQFF. The CDR3 DNA sequence: TGCGCCAGCAGCGATCCGACAGGGTTGGACAATGAGCAGTTCTTC.